The rows below give T cell receptor beta chains drawn from one sample of a study of shared clonotypes between healthy human individuals. The protocol was immunoSEQ multiplex PCR, while the TCRdb copy is restricted to in-frame clones and leaves out a portion. Of roughly 2,000,000 clones listed, 80% to 95% are singletons. Material: naive CD8+ T cells from PBMCs. These receptor sequences come from a man younger than 30 in good health. Some clones in this sample may be carry-over from other donors' samples. The CDR3 runs from the conserved cysteine through the conserved F or W. D genes are given only for firm matches. Some rows have no size entry. The others give once, few or many, or a class for an expanded clone.

cdr3_aa | cdr3_nt | clone_size | v_call | d_call | j_call
CASSFRSSGRFNEQFF | TGTGCCAGCAGCTTTAGGTCGAGCGGGAGGTTCAATGAGCAGTTCTTC | - | TRBV7-9 | TRBD2 | TRBJ2-1
CASSTLPSGRAAGELFF | TGTGCCAGTAGTACTCTCCCTAGCGGGAGGGCCGCCGGGGAGCTGTTTTTT | - | TRBV19 | TRBD2 | TRBJ2-2
CASSLAGTSLQETQYF | TGTGCCAGCAGCTTAGCCGGGACCTCGTTACAAGAGACCCAGTACTTC | - | TRBV11-2 | - | TRBJ2-5
CASSLGVTSTDTQYF | TGTGCCAGCAGCTTAGGAGTTACTAGCACAGATACGCAGTATTTT | - | TRBV7-3 | - | TRBJ2-3
CASRQGTSVAEQYF | TGTGCCAGCAGACAAGGAACTAGCGTCGCCGAGCAGTACTTC | - | TRBV28 | TRBD2 | TRBJ2-7
CAISEVGFSGNTIYF | TGTGCCATCAGTGAAGTAGGGTTCTCTGGAAACACCATATATTTT | - | TRBV10-3 | - | TRBJ1-3
CASSFYGAANEKLFF | TGTGCCAGCAGTTTTTACGGGGCTGCTAATGAAAAACTGTTTTTT | - | TRBV27 | - | TRBJ1-4
CASSLGEKNIQYF | TGTGCCAGCAGTTTAGGCGAAAAAAACATTCAGTACTTC | - | TRBV6-5 | - | TRBJ2-4
CASSLARGGNYEQYF | TGCGCCAGCAGCTTGGCCCGAGGGGGTAACTACGAGCAGTACTTC | - | TRBV5-1 | - | TRBJ2-7
CASSLARAGRTDTQYF | TGTGCCAGCAGCTTGGCCAGGGCTGGGAGGACAGATACGCAGTATTTT | - | TRBV5-6 | - | TRBJ2-3
CAIEDRGTDTQYF | TGTGCCATCGAGGACAGGGGCACAGATACGCAGTATTTT | once | TRBV10-3 | TRBD1 | TRBJ2-3
CSVTGLAGGLDTQYF | TGCAGCGTGACCGGACTAGCGGGAGGCCTAGATACGCAGTATTTT | - | TRBV29-1 | TRBD2 | TRBJ2-3
CASSLGGWGYEQYF | TGTGCCAGCAGTTTAGGAGGGTGGGGCTACGAGCAGTACTTC | few | TRBV27 | - | TRBJ2-7
CASRDRDEEPQHF | TGTGCCAGCAGGGACAGGGATGAGGAGCCCCAGCATTTT | - | TRBV27 | TRBD1 | TRBJ1-5
CASSRATAQETQYF | TGCGCCAGCAGCCGTGCGACGGCCCAAGAGACCCAGTACTTC | - | TRBV4-1 | - | TRBJ2-5
CASSYVTYGYRGYTF | TGTGCCAGCAGTTACGTAACTTACGGGTATCGTGGCTACACCTTC | - | TRBV6-5 | - | TRBJ1-2
CASSVGQGANEKLFF | TGTGCCAGCAGCGTTGGACAGGGGGCTAATGAAAAACTGTTTTTT | - | TRBV9 | TRBD1 | TRBJ1-4
CSVWDSLSYNEQFF | TGCAGTGTATGGGACTCCCTCTCCTACAATGAGCAGTTCTTC | - | TRBV29-1 | - | TRBJ2-1